This section outlines one T cell receptor (beta chain) sequence together with its context. Its antigen is undetermined. Profiling relied on immunoSEQ multiplex PCR, and the TCRdb table lists in-frame clones only, not all of them. The table lists about 71,000 clones, 80% to 95% of them singletons, with approximately 1.3% in the top ten. This CDR3 contains 17 residues. The germline gives CDR1 LNHDA, CDR2 SQIVND (reference sequence). Trimming pared 3 bases from V and 1 base from J, leaving 16 bases between. The data stem from a study of graft-versus-host responses after intestinal transplantation. The sequence was obtained from a human donor who received an intestinal transplant. The sample consisted of unstimulated CD8+ T cells sorted from spleen or lymph node cells, taken before intestinal transplant. This chain connects TRBV19 to TRBJ2-4; tentatively, D is TRBD1 (6 bases). The CDR3 nucleotides read TGTGCCAGTAGTATCCCTTCAGGGGACGGGGCCAAAAACATTCAGTACTTC. Translated, it gives CASSIPSGDGAKNIQYF.